This T cell receptor beta chain came from a study of cytomegalovirus exposure and HLA in healthy donors (dated by TCRdb to between 2016 and 2019). At the level of the whole study: An earlier analysis of some 620 of the donors reported about 280 Gb of sequence data and about 120 million unique TCR beta sequences obtained from some 170 million T cells. An early release covering 500 to 750 HLA-typed donors comprised roughly 300 gigabases of sequencing data and tens of millions of unique TCR sequences. Of the 398 genotyped donors, less than 85% were placed in the genetic ancestry cluster associated with self-reported Caucasian donors. All discovery cohort repertoires had been generated on a single sequencing platform. The study used immunosequencing to profile the T cell repertoires of hundreds of subjects and linked those repertoires to cytomegalovirus serostatus. Donor age, sex, ethnicity and CMV serostatus were compiled together with the repertoire data. High-throughput TCR immunosequencing, statistical association of individual TCRs with disease status, and machine learning were combined to predict cytomegalovirus infection status. Among some 410 genotyped donors of the cohort, an average of around 240,000 unique TCR beta nucleotide sequences were sequenced per donor, about a sixth of them non-productive. The study aimed to test whether cataloging public T cell receptors could reveal signatures of past pathogen exposure. To study patterns of TCR occurrence, a later analysis re-analyzed previously published TCR beta repertoires from several hundred donors and added high-resolution HLA genotyping. An earlier analysis of approximately 630 of the donors applied high-throughput TCR beta sequencing to assess whether each TCR beta V gene segment acted as functional or pseudogenic. The number of donors typed differed by locus, with about 629-630 for A, B, C, DRB1 and DQB1, approximately 500 for DQA1, approximately 570 for DPA1, and around 430 for DPB1. HLA typing covered class I and class II loci at four-digit resolution. A later genetic analysis took genome-wide SNP genotypes for about three fifths of the roughly 700 donors and used that subset as a discovery cohort. In the later analysis, no new phenotypic data were used to find candidate immune exposures; instead, reliance was placed on TCR beta sequences and their occurrence across donors. Four to six DR-DQ haplotypes were handled as single units for association and clustering, since linkage in the cohort was strong. Along with the roughly 710-subject first cohort, a separate validation cohort of 120 different subjects was used.

With regard to this clone: Its antigen is still unknown. No base-level quality is on record; no much larger clone is a single base apart.

Including the terminal cysteine and phenylalanine, the CDR3 comprises 17 residues. The retained sequence is limited to the CDR3, 51 bases, with the frame set at the first base. Cut back by 5 bases and 0 bases, the V and J ends lie 20 bases apart. Looking up the germline V gene (reference sequence) yields CDR1 SEHNR and CDR2 FQNEAQ. The cohort was made up of roughly 670 healthy bone marrow donors. At the time of sampling, every cohort member was nominally healthy, though immune exposures that went unrecorded were likely present. The donor tested CMV seronegative, placing the donor among the 352 seronegative members of the cohort. A peripheral blood sample was provided by each donor, and peripheral blood mononuclear cells were used for TCR beta sequencing. Genomic DNA was extracted from the blood cell samples with the Qiagen DNeasy Blood Extraction Kit. The paper as a whole reports these results and caveats: Because HLA typing was missing for some donors at each locus, association tests included only the typed subset. CMV serostatus was the only immune exposure information available for the cohort. The classifier was reported to diagnose cytomegalovirus status with high specificity and sensitivity in both the original and validation cohorts. A later genetic analysis reported fewer N-insertions in productive TCRs among donors in an Asian-associated ancestry cluster than the roughly 700-donor mean. In a later analysis, some 18,000 TCR beta sequences were associated with specific HLA alleles at a false discovery rate of 0.05. Some IMGT-functional V segments, including TRBV6-2 and TRBV6-3, could not be told apart with the 87-base-pair reads, so those segments were excluded. A later analysis found that TCR association rates varied across HLA loci, with DRB1 alleles showing the most associated TCRs and HLA-C alleles the fewest. A group of highly shared sequence variants was considered likely to be a technical artifact of the sequencing pipeline. Linkage disequilibrium might explain the correlated functional status among segregating V segments, but an unknown experimental factor could not be ruled out. A later genetic analysis associated a missense DCLRE1C variant with V-gene and J-gene trimming of TCR beta chains, and an independent cohort replicated the association. Most CMV-associated TCR beta chains appeared to be HLA-restricted in a later analysis, and the HLA associations seemed to be driven largely by CMV exposure. It was suggested by the authors that the approach could potentially be generalized to other disease states and immunological phenotypes. Only TCR beta chains were sequenced in this cohort, and the absence of alpha or paired-chain data limited detectable features. Sequencing depth was assumed to be roughly uniform across donors in the presence/absence analyses, though that assumption may not hold. A further reported finding was that TCR beta sequences accurately predicted the HLA-A and HLA-B alleles for most subjects in the first cohort. In the study, some 160 TCR beta chains were listed as associated with cytomegalovirus. A few of the identified cytomegalovirus-associated TCR beta chains were confirmed in vitro to be specific for cytomegalovirus antigens. The earlier analysis of approximately 540 of the donors excluded some 16 rarely observed V segments, including chromosome 9 orphons, because counts were too low. Most TCR sequences were observed very rarely across donors, whereas some public TCRs were present in many individuals. Strong co-occurrence of HLA alleles, especially DR and DQ, made assigning TCR associations to individual alleles difficult. Broadly in line with IMGT annotations, most TCR beta V segments showed up in productive rearrangements about 87% or about 30% of the time in an earlier analysis of approximately 640 of the donors. Several of the top co-occurrence clusters appeared to be linked to parvovirus B19, influenza, CMV and Epstein-Barr virus, according to a later analysis. In a later analysis, HLA-associated TCR beta chains were found to be more clonally expanded and to have lower generation probabilities than equally common non-associated chains.

Libraries came from the immunoSEQ multiplex PCR assay. The multiplex PCR relied on a mix of 60 forward primers for TCR Vbeta segments and 13 reverse primers for TCR Jbeta segments. The CDR3 region of rearranged TCR beta genes was amplified from genomic DNA with a multiplex PCR assay. Amplified TCR beta libraries were sequenced as 87-base-pair reads on the Illumina HiSeq System. On the study's bioinformatics: Across the 500 to 700 repertoires, a later analysis counted about 81 million unique TCR beta chains, around 11 million of which were shared by at least two donors. To remove PCR and sequencing errors, raw reads were error-corrected and collapsed into unique sequences using a nearest-neighbor algorithm that merged closely related sequences. CDR3 sequences were aligned to IMGT reference sequences to assign V, D and J gene segments. For a sequence to be retained, a match of at least six nucleotides was required to both a V gene segment and a J gene segment. A rearrangement counted as productive if the CDR3 had no stop codons and remained in frame with V and J, and every other rearrangement counted as non-productive. CDR3 was defined according to IMGT convention as the region running from the second conserved V-encoded cysteine to the conserved J-encoded phenylalanine. The earlier analysis of some 600 of the donors excluded sequences that lacked an unambiguous match to a single V gene segment. In an earlier analysis of 500 to 750 of the donors, V segments were called functional above 56.7% productive rearrangements and were called segregating when the between-donor standard deviation exceeded 5%. A statistical classification framework was developed to diagnose cytomegalovirus status using the catalog of TCR beta chain sequences. In a later analysis, V and J genes were assigned by comparing TCR nucleotide sequences against IMGT/GENE-DB human TR gene sequences. The TCRdist pipeline was used in a later analysis to assign CDR3 sequences and most-parsimonious VDJ recombination scenarios. In a later analysis, each TCR beta chain was defined by its CDR3 amino acid sequence together with its V-gene family, and reads lacking a unique V-gene family were excluded. In a later analysis, a few hundred highly shared, low-generation-probability nucleotide sequences were removed to address suspected cross-contamination and a sequencing artifact. For each public chain, a later analysis derived a clonal expansion index from normalized ranks of inferred template counts within each repertoire. In a later analysis, generation probabilities were computed using a VDJ recombination model fitted to out-of-frame rearrangements, and the results were checked against IGoR. In a later analysis, hypergeometric tests were used to score TCR-TCR, TCR-HLA and TCR-CMV co-occurrence, with a repertoire-size bias correction applied to TCR pairs. A later analysis estimated false discovery rates by permuting HLA or CMV assignments 20 times. In a later analysis, co-occurring TCRs were grouped with DBSCAN, and TCRdist sequence similarity was added when clustering was performed within HLA-allele-positive subsets. Co-occurrence clustering excluded repertoires with fewer than 30,000 or more than 120,000 public chains, plus five with anomalous nucleotide sharing. Imported from immuneACCESS, the table was reduced by TCRdb to in-frame sequences with V and J called. These copies leave out some clones; in studies compared against another copy, an unresolved V gene accounts for under half, and the cause of the remainder is not known. V and J calls and clone size are given by that table; D and trimming were obtained from the DNA. This sample comprises 150,000 to 200,000 clones, over 70% of them detected only once. Over 3% of the sample is in the top ten clones.

The receptor comes from a male donor in good health and CMV-seronegative. The chain joins TRBV7-9 to TRBJ2-7, and TRBD2 may be the D gene, going by 5 matching bases. Material: PBMCs. The nucleotide sequence reads TGTGCCAGCAGCCCCCCGAGAGAGCGACTACTCTCCTACGAGCAGTACTTC. Its translation reads: CASSPPRERLLSYEQYF.